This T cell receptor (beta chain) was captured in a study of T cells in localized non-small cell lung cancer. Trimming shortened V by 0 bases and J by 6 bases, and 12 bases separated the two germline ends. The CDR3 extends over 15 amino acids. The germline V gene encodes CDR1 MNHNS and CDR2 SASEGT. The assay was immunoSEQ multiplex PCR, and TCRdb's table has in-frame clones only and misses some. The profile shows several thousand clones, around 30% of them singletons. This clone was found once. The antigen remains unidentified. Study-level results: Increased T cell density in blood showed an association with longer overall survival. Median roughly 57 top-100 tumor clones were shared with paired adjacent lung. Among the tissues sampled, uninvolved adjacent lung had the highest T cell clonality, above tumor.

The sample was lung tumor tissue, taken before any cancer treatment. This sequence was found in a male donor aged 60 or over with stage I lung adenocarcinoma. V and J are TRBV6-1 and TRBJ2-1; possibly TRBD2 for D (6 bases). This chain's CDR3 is CASSEASAGFNEQFF. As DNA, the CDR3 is TGTGCCAGCAGTGAAGCAAGCGCGGGGTTCAATGAGCAGTTCTTC.